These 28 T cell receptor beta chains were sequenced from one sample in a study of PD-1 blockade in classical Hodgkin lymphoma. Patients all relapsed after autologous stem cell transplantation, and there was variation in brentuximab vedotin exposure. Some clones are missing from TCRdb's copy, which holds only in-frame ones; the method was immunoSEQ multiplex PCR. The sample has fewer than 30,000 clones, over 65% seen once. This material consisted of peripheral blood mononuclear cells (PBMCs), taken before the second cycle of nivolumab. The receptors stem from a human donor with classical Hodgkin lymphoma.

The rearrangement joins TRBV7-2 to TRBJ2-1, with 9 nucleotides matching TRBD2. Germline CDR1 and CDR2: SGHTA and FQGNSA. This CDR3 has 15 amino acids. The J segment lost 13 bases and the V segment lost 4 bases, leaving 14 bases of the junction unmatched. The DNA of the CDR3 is TGTGCCAGCAGCTCCCCCTGGCGGGGGGGCTTCTTACAGTTCTTC. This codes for CASSSPWRGGFLQFF.

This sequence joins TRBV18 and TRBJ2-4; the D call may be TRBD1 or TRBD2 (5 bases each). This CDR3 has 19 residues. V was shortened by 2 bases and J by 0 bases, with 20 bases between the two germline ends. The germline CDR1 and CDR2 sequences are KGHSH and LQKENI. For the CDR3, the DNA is TGTGCCAGCTCACCAAATCCGGGACGGATTTCTTTAGCCAAAAACATTCAGTACTTC. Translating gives CASSPNPGRISLAKNIQYF.

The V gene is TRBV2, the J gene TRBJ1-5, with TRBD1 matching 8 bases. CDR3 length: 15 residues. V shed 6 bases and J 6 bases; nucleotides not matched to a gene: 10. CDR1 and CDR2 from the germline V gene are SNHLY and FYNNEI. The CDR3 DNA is TGTGCCAGCAGGCCGAAGTTAACAGGGGGTCAGCCCCAGCATTTT. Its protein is CASRPKLTGGQPQHF.

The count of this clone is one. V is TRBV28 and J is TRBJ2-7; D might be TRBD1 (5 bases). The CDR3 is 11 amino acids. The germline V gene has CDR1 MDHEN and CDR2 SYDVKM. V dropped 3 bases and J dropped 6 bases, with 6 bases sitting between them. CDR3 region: CASSFGAEQYF. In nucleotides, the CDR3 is TGTGCCAGCAGTTTTGGGGCCGAGCAGTACTTC.

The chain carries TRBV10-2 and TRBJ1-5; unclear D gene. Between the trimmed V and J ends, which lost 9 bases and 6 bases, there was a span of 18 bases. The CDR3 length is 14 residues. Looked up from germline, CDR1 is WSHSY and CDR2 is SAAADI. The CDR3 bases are TGCGCCAGTTCCGGAGGTATGGATGCTCAGCCCCAGCATTTT. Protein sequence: CASSGGMDAQPQHF.

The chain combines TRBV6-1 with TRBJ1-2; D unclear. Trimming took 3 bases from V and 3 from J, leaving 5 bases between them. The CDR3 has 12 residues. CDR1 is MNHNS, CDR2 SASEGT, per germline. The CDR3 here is CASSDRDYGYTF. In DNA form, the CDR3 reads TGTGCCAGCAGTGATCGGGACTATGGCTACACCTTC.

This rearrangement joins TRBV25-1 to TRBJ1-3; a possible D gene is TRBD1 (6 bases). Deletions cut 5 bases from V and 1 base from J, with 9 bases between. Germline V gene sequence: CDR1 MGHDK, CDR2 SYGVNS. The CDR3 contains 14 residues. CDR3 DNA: TGTGCCAGCAGTTACACAGGGTCTGGAAACACCATATATTTT. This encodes CASSYTGSGNTIYF. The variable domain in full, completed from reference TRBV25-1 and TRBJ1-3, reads EADIYQTPRYLVIGTGKKITLECSQTMGHDKMYWYQQDPGMELHLIHYSYGVNSTEKGDLSSESTVSRIRTEHFPLTLESARPSHTSQYLCASSYTGSGNTIYFGEGSWLTVV.

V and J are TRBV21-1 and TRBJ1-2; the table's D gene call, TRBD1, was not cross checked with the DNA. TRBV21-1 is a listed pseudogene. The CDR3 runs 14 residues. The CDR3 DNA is TGTGCCAGCAGCACTGGGACATTGGGCTATGGCTACACCTTC. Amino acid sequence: CASSTGTLGYGYTF.

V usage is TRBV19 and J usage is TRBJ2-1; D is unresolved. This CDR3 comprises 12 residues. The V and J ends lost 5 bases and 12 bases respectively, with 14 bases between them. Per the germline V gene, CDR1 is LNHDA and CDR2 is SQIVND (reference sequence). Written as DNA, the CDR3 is TGTGCCAGTAGTGACCCTGTTGGTGGGCAGTTCTTC. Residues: CASSDPVGGQFF.

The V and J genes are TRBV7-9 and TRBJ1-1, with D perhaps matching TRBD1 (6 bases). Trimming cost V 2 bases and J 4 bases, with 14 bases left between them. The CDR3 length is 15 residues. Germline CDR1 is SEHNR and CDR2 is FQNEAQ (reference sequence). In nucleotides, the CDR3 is TGTGCCAGCAGCTTATTGGCAGGGGATGCCACTGAAGCTTTCTTT. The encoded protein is CASSLLAGDATEAFF.

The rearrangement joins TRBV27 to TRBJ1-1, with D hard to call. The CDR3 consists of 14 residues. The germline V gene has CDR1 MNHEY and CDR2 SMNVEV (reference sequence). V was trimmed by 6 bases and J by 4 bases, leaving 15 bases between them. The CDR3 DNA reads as TGTGCCAGCAGGGGTTCCGGGAAGGGCACTGAAGCTTTCTTT. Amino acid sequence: CASRGSGKGTEAFF.

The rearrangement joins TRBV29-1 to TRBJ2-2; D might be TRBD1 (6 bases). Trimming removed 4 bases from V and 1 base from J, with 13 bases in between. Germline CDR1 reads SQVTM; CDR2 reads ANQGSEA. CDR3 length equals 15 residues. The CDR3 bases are TGCAGCGTTGTGGCAGGGGTGGGGAACACCGGGGAGCTGTTTTTT. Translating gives CSVVAGVGNTGELFF.

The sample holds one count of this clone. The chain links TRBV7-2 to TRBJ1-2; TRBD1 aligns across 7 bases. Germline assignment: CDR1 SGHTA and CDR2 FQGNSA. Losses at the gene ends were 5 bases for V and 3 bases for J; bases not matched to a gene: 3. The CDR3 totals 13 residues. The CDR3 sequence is CASSQQGYYGYTF. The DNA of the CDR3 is TGTGCCAGCAGCCAACAGGGGTACTATGGCTACACCTTC.

CDR3 nucleotide sequence: TGCGCCAGCAGCCAAGACCCATTTAGCGGGGCGAACACCGGGGAGCTGTTTTTT. Amino acids: CASSQDPFSGANTGELFF. V gene TRBV4-3 combines with J gene TRBJ2-2; the match to TRBD2 covers 8 bases. The germline CDR1 and CDR2 sequences are LGHNA and YSLEER. The CDR3 extends over 18 amino acids. With 0 bases clipped from V and 0 bases from J, the junction kept 6 bases outside the gene matches.

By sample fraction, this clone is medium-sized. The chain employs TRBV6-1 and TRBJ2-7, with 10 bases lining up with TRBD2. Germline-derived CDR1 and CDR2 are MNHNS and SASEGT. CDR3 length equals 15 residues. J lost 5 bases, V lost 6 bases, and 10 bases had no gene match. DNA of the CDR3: TGTGCCAGCAGCATGCTAGCGGGAGAGAATGACGAGCAGTACTTC. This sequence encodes CASSMLAGENDEQYF.

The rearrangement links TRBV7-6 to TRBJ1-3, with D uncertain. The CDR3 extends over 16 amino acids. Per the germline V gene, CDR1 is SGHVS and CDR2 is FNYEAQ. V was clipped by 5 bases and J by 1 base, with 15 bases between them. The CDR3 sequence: CASSISGPHSGNTIYF. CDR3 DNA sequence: TGTGCCAGCAGCATTAGCGGACCGCATTCTGGAAACACCATATATTTT.

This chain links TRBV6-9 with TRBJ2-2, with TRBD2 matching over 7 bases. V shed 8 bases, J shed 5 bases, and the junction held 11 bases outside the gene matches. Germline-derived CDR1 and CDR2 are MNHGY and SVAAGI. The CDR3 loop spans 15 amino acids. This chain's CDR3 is CASGASGGWTGELFF. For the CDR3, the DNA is TGTGCCAGCGGGGCTAGCGGAGGATGGACCGGGGAGCTGTTTTTT.

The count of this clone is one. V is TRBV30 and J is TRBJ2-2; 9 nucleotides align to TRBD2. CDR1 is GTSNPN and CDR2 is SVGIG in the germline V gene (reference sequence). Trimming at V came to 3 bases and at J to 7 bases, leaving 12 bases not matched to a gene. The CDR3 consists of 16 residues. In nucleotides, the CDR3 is TGTGCCTGGAGCCGGGCCGGCGGGAGGGTAGGCGGGGAGCTGTTTTTT. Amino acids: CAWSRAGGRVGGELFF.

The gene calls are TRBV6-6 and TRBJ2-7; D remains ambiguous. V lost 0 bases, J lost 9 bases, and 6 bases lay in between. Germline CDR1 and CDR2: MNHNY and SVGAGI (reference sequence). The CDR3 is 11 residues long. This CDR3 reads CASSYSGMQYF. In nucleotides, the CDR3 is TGTGCCAGCAGTTACTCTGGTATGCAGTACTTC.

This chain's CDR3 is CASSPGSNTGELFF. CDR3 sequence (DNA): TGTGCCAGCAGCCCAGGATCTAACACCGGGGAGCTGTTTTTT. This chain uses TRBV5-6 with TRBJ2-2; no definite D call. The CDR3 length is 14 residues. The V and J ends lost 4 bases and 2 bases respectively, with 9 bases between them. Germline V CDR1 and CDR2: SGHDT, YYEEEE.

DNA of the CDR3: TGTGCCAGCAGCTCCCCGGGAGGACCAAACACTGAAGCTTTCTTT. Translation: CASSSPGGPNTEAFF. The chain carries TRBV7-2 and TRBJ1-1; D is undetermined. Looked up from germline, CDR1 is SGHTA and CDR2 is FQGNSA. V was clipped by 4 bases and J by 2 bases, with 14 bases between them. The CDR3 runs 15 residues.

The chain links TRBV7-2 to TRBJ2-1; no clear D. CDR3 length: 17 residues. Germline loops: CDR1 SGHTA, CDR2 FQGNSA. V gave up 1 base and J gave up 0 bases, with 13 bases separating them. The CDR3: CASSLVYQVGSYNEQFF. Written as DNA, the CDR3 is TGTGCCAGCAGCTTAGTATACCAGGTAGGCTCCTACAATGAGCAGTTCTTC. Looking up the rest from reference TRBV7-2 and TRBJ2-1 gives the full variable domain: GAGVSQSPSNKVTEKGKDVELRCDPISGHTALYWYRQSLGQGLEFLIYFQGNSAPDKSGLPSDRFSAERTGGSVSTLTIQRTQQEDSAVYLCASSLVYQVGSYNEQFFGPGTRLTVL.

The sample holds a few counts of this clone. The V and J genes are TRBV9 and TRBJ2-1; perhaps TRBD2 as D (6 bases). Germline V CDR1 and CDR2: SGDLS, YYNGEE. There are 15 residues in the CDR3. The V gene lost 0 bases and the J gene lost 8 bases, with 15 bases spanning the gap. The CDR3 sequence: CASSVGPAGPHEQFF. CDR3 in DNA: TGTGCCAGCAGCGTAGGCCCAGCGGGTCCGCATGAGCAGTTCTTC.

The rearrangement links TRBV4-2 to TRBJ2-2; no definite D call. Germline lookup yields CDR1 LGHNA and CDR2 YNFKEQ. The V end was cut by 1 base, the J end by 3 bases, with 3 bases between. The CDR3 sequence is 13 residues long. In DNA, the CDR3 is TGTGCCAGCAGCCAAGCGGACACCGGGGAGCTGTTTTTT. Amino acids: CASSQADTGELFF.

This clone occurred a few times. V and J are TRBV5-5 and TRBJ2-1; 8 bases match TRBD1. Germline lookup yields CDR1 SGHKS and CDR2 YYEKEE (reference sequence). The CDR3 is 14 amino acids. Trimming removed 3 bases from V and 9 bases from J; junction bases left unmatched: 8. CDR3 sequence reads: CASSSRDRRPEQFF. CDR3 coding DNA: TGTGCCAGCAGCTCACGGGACAGGCGCCCTGAGCAGTTCTTC. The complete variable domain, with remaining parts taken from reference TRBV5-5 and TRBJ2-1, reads DAGVTQSPTHLIKTRGQQVTLRCSPISGHKSVSWYQQVLGQGPQFIFQYYEKEERGRGNFPDRFSARQFPNYSSELNVNALLLGDSALYLCASSSRDRRPEQFFGPGTRLTVL.

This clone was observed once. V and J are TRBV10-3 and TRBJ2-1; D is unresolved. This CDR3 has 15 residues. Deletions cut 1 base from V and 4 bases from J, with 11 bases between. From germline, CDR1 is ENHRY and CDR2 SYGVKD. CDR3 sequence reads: CAISELRQTYNEQFF. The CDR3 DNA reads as TGTGCCATCAGTGAGTTGCGCCAAACATACAATGAGCAGTTCTTC.

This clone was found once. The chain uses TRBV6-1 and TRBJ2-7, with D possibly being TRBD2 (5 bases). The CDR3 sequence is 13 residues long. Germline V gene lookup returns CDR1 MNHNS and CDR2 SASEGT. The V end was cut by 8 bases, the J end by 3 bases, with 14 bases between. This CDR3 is CASCFREGYEQYV. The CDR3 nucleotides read TGTGCCAGCTGTTTCCGGGAAGGCTACGAGCAGTACGTC.

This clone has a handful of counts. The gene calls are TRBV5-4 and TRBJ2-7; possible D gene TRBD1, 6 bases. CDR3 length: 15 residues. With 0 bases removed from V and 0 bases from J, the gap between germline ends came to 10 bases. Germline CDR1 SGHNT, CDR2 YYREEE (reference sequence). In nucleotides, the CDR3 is TGTGCCAGCAGCTTGGACGGACAGAGCTCCTACGAGCAGTACTTC. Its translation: CASSLDGQSSYEQYF. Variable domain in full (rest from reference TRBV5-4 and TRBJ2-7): ETGVTQSPTHLIKTRGQQVTLRCSSQSGHNTVSWYQQALGQGPQFIFQYYREEENGRGNFPPRFSGLQFPNYSSELNVNALELDDSALYLCASSLDGQSSYEQYFGPGTRLTVT.